This T cell receptor beta chain was recovered during a study of shared clonotypes between healthy human individuals. In the study overall: Aged between 18 and 49, the donors were a couple of women and a few men.

Nashville, Tennessee was home to all donors, who were Caucasian adults. This clone was recorded only once. Deep-level settings were used for running the assay. Replicate PCRs for unsorted PBMC used approximately 300 ng DNA (approximately 31,000 T cell genomes). Generated by immunoSEQ multiplex PCR, the TCRdb table keeps only in-frame clones and is missing some. The sample has about 490,000 clones; about 80% are singletons. Trimming shortened V by 9 bases and J by 5 bases, and 16 bases separated the two germline ends. The CDR3 consists of 13 residues. The germline gives CDR1 MGHDK, CDR2 SYGVNS. The chain links TRBV25-1 to TRBJ2-5; D possibly uses TRBD1 or TRBD2 (6 bases each). The sequence was collected from a woman in her thirties or forties in good health. Some clones in this sample may be carry-over from other donors' samples. Specimen: PBMCs. CDR3 bases: TGTGCCAGTACGGGGGCGACCAAGGAGACCCAGTACTTC. Amino acids: CASTGATKETQYF. Together with reference TRBV25-1 and TRBJ2-5, the CDR3 gives the full variable domain: EADIYQTPRYLVIGTGKKITLECSQTMGHDKMYWYQQDPGMELHLIHYSYGVNSTEKGDLSSESTVSRIRTEHFPLTLESARPSHTSQYLCASTGATKETQYFGPGTRLLVL.